This entry lists 8 T cell receptor beta chains sequenced from one sample in a study of T cell responses to AZD1222 COVID-19 vaccine. Assay used: immunoSEQ multiplex PCR; TCRdb lists only in-frame clones, some missing. This sample has 160,000 or so clones, with more than 90% found just once. The sample here was peripheral blood, taken on day 0 of AZD1222 vaccination. The source of these receptors is an adult in good health.

The gene calls are TRBV5-4 and TRBJ2-7; weak D call: TRBD2 (5 bases). Trimming stripped 3 bases from V and 3 bases from J, with 16 bases between. Germline values: CDR1 SGHNT, CDR2 YYREEE (reference sequence). The CDR3 runs to 15 residues. The CDR3 here is CASSYQASAGYEQYF. CDR3 nucleotides: TGTGCCAGCAGCTACCAAGCTTCCGCGGGCTACGAGCAGTACTTC.

The chain links TRBV6-5 to TRBJ1-1; D not certain. V lost 4 bases and J 1 base, leaving 13 bases between the germline ends. CDR3 length: 15 amino acids. The V gene's germline CDR1 is MNHEY and CDR2 SVGAGI. The CDR3 DNA follows: TGTGCCAGCAGTTTCGGGGAGACACCGAACACTGAAGCTTTCTTT. Protein product: CASSFGETPNTEAFF.

This clone was detected once. CDR3 sequence (DNA): TGTGCCAGTAGTACCATAGCGCTTTTGTCCGGGGAGCTGTTTTTT. Protein sequence: CASSTIALLSGELFF. J is TRBJ2-2 and V is TRBV19, with D tentatively TRBD2 (5 bases). The germline gives CDR1 LNHDA, CDR2 SQIVND (reference sequence). Trimming stripped 4 bases from V and 6 bases from J, with 15 bases between. The length of the CDR3 is 15 residues. The whole variable domain, filled in from reference TRBV19 and TRBJ2-2, reads DGGITQSPKYLFRKEGQNVTLSCEQNLNHDAMYWYRQDPGQGLRLIYYSQIVNDFQKGDIAEGYSVSREKKESFPLTVTSAQKNPTAFYLCASSTIALLSGELFFGEGSRLTVL.

This clone was recorded only once. The gene calls are TRBV7-7 and TRBJ1-2; no firm D call. In germline, CDR1 is SSHAT, CDR2 FNYEAQ (reference sequence). The CDR3 runs 15 residues. V dropped 6 bases and J dropped 0 bases, with 14 bases sitting between them. The CDR3 sequence is CASRILETTNYGYTF. In nucleotides, the CDR3 is TGTGCCAGCAGAATACTAGAGACTACTAACTATGGCTACACCTTC.

The chain couples TRBV6-5 to TRBJ1-1, with D maybe TRBD1 (6 bases). Trimming cost V 6 bases and J 0 bases, with 14 bases left between them. Germline CDR1 is MNHEY and CDR2 is SVGAGI. The CDR3 spans 15 residues. The CDR3 loop reads CASSTGNIMNTEAFF. In nucleotides, the CDR3 is TGTGCCAGCAGCACAGGGAATATAATGAACACTGAAGCTTTCTTT.

This sequence joins TRBV5-1 and TRBJ2-3, with D possibly TRBD2 on 6 matching bases. The V end was cut by 0 bases, the J end by 1 base, with 12 bases between. The CDR3 consists of 16 residues. Per germline, CDR1 SGHRS and CDR2 YFSETQ. The DNA of the CDR3 is TGCGCCAGCAGCTTGGTAGCCGGGAGCCGCACAGATACGCAGTATTTT. Protein product: CASSLVAGSRTDTQYF.

This clone showed up just once. The rearrangement joins TRBV2 to TRBJ2-7; TRBD2 agrees at 12 bases. This CDR3 has 16 residues. Germline V gives CDR1 SNHLY, CDR2 FYNNEI. Germline trimming cut 6 bases from V and 5 bases from J; bases unmatched to any gene: 11. CDR3 region: CASRELAGGGGNEQYF. In nucleotides, the CDR3 is TGTGCCAGCAGGGAGCTAGCGGGAGGGGGAGGCAACGAGCAGTACTTC. The whole variable domain, remainder taken from reference TRBV2 and TRBJ2-7, is EPEVTQTPSHQVTQMGQEVILRCVPISNHLYFYWYRQILGQKVEFLVSFYNNEISEKSEIFDDQFSVERPDGSNFTLKIRSTKLEDSAMYFCASRELAGGGGNEQYFGPGTRLTVT.

J is TRBJ2-1 and V is TRBV5-5; 10 positions match TRBD2. The junction had 15 bases not matched to a gene; V was cut back by 0 bases and J by 9 bases. Germline values: CDR1 SGHKS, CDR2 YYEKEE (reference sequence). The CDR3 loop spans 18 amino acids. The CDR3 DNA sequence: TGTGCCAGCAGCTTGGTGAATTGGGCTAGCGGGAGTGGCGGTGAGCAGTTCTTC. Its protein is CASSLVNWASGSGGEQFF.